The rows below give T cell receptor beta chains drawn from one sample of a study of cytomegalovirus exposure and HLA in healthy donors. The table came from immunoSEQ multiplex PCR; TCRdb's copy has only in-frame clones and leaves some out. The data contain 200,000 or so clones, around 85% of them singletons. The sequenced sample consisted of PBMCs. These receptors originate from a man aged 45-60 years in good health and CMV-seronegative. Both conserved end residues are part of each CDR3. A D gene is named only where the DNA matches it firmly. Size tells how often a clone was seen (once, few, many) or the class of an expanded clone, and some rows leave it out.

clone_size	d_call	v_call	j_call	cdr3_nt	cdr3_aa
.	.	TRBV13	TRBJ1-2	TGTGCCAGCACCCTACGGGGGGTGAGGAACTATGGCTACACCTTC	CASTLRGVRNYGYTF
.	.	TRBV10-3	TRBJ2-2	TGTGCCATCAGGGTGACAGGAACGAACACCGGGGAGCTGTTTTTT	CAIRVTGTNTGELFF
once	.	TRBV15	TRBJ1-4	TGTGCCACCAGCAGAGACCCGTCGGGGATTAATGAAAAACTGTTTTTT	CATSRDPSGINEKLFF
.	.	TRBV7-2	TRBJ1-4	TGTGCCAGCAGCTTCGGGGGGCCTGCAACTAATGAAAAACTGTTTTTT	CASSFGGPATNEKLFF
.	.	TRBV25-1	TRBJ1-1	TGTGCCAGCAGTTTCGACATCAATAGTGAAGCTTTCTTT	CASSFDINSEAFF
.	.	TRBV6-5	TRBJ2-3	TGTGCCAGCAGTTCCTCTTCGGATACGCAGTATTTT	CASSSSSDTQYF
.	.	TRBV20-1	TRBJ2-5	TGCAGTGCTACCGCAGGGGAGACCCAGTACTTC	CSATAGETQYF
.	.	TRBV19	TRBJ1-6	TGTGCCATTTCCCTCGGGAAGAATTCACCCCTCCACTTT	CAISLGKNSPLHF
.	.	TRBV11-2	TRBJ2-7	TGTGCCAGCAGCCCCACAGGGTCCTACGAGCAGTACTTC	CASSPTGSYEQYF
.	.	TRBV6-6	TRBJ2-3	TGTGCCAGCACCGGAAAGGGACTCAATTTCACAGATACGCAGTATTTT	CASTGKGLNFTDTQYF
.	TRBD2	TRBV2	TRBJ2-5	TGTGCCAGCAGTCCTAGCGGGGGGCCGAAGACCCAGTACTTC	CASSPSGGPKTQYF
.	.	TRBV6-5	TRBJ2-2	TGTGCCAGCAGTTATGGGGCGGAGGAGCTGTTTTTT	CASSYGAEELFF
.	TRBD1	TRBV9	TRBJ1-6	TGTGCCAGCAGCGTAGCCGAGACAGGGGTTTCACCCCTCCACTTT	CASSVAETGVSPLHF
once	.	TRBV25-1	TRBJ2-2	TGTGCCAGCAGTTTAGTGGTCACCGGGGAGCTGTTTTTT	CASSLVVTGELFF
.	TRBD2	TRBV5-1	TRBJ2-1	TGCGCCAGCAGCTTGGATAGCGGGGCAAATGAGCAGTTCTTC	CASSLDSGANEQFF
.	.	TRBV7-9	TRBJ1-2	TGTTCCAGCAGCTTAGACACCTATGGCTACACCTTC	CSSSLDTYGYTF
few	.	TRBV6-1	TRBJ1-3	TGTGCCAGCAGTGGATGGACAGCCTCCATATATTTT	CASSGWTASIYF
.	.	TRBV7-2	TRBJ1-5	TGTGCCAGCAGCCCCCGGACAGGCAATCAGCCCCAGCATTTT	CASSPRTGNQPQHF
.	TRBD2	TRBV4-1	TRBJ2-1	TGCGCCAGCAGCCAACCTAACGGACTAGGCACAAGGAATGAGCAGTTCTTC	CASSQPNGLGTRNEQFF
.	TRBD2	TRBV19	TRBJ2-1	TGTGCCAGTAGTCGCAGACTAGCGGGGTACTACAATGAGCAGTTCTTC	CASSRRLAGYYNEQFF
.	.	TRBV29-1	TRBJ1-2	TGCAGCTTCAGTGCCGGGACACGAGATGGCTACACCTTC	CSFSAGTRDGYTF
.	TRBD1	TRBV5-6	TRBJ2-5	TGTGCCAGCAGCTTGGCCGGACAGGGGGGGGAGACCCAGTACTTC	CASSLAGQGGETQYF
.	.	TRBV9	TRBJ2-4	TGTGCCAGCAGTGCTCAGGGGGGAGCCAAAAACATTCAGTACTTC	CASSAQGGAKNIQYF
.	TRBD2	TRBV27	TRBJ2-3	TGTGCCAGCAGCCGGGGGGGCTTAGTTAGCACAGATACGCAGTATTTT	CASSRGGLVSTDTQYF
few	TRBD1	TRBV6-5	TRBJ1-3	TGTGCCAGCAGTTCGACAGGGAATGGAAACACCATATATTTT	CASSSTGNGNTIYF
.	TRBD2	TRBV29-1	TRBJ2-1	TGCAGCGTTGGAGTCCTAGCGGGGTACAATGAGCAGTTCTTC	CSVGVLAGYNEQFF
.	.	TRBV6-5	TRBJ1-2	TGTGCCAGCAGTTACTCGATGGCATATGGCTACACCTTC	CASSYSMAYGYTF
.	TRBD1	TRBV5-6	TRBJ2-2	TGTGCCAGCAGCTTCAGAAGGACAGGGGACACCGGGGAGCTGTTTTTT	CASSFRRTGDTGELFF
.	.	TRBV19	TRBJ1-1	TGTGCCAGTAGTCGCATAACGGGGGTGACTGAAGCTTTCTTT	CASSRITGVTEAFF
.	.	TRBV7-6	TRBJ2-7	TGTGCCAGCAGCCCGACATTACCGATCTACGAGCAGTACTTC	CASSPTLPIYEQYF
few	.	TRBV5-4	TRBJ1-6	TGTGCCAGCAGCCGGGAGCGGGTAAATTCACCCCTCCACTTT	CASSRERVNSPLHF
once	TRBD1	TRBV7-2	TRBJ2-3	TGTGCCAGCAGTTCTACAGGGGGTAGTACAGATACGCAGTATTTT	CASSSTGGSTDTQYF
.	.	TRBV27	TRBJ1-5	TGTGCCAGCAGTCCTGACAGCTATCAGCCCCAGCATTTT	CASSPDSYQPQHF
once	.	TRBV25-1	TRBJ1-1	TGTGCCAGCAGTGAAGCCCTGGGAGGGAGCACTGAAGCTTTCTTT	CASSEALGGSTEAFF
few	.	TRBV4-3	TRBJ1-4	TGCGCCAGCAGCCAAGGGGGGCAGTTGCTCGTGGGTGAAAAACTGTTTTTT	CASSQGGQLLVGEKLFF
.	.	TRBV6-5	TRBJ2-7	TGTGCCAGCAGTTACTCGAGGGGGGGCTACGAGCAGTACTTC	CASSYSRGGYEQYF
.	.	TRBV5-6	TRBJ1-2	TGTGCCAGCAGCTTGGTATTGGCCGTCTATGGCTACACCTTC	CASSLVLAVYGYTF
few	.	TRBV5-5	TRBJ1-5	TGTGCCAGCAGCTTCTCCCCTTATCAGCCCCAGCATTTT	CASSFSPYQPQHF
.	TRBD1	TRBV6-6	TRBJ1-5	TGTGCCAGCATTCAGGGGGTCAATCAGCCCCAGCATTTT	CASIQGVNQPQHF
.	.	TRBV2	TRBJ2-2	TGTGCCAGCAGTGGGTTCAGGAACACCGGGGAGCTGTTTTTT	CASSGFRNTGELFF
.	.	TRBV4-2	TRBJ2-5	TGTGCCAGCAGCCAAATGGAGCCTCAAGAGACCCAGTACTTC	CASSQMEPQETQYF
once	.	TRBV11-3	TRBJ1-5	TGTGCCAGCAGCTCGGGAACACAGAATAGCAATCAGCCCCAGCATTTT	CASSSGTQNSNQPQHF
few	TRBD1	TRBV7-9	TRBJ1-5	TGTGCCAGCAGCTTAACCACTCCCAGGGGGTCGGGTCAGCCCCAGCATTTT	CASSLTTPRGSGQPQHF
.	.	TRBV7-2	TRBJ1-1	TGTGCCAGCAGCTCGGACAGACAGAACACTGAAGCTTTCTTT	CASSSDRQNTEAFF
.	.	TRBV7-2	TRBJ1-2	TGTGCCAGCAGTCGGGAGGGGGGGCGGCCGAACTATGGCTACACCTTC	CASSREGGRPNYGYTF
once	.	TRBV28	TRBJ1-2	TGTGCCAGCAGTTTGGCCTTCCCCCACTATGGCTACACCTTC	CASSLAFPHYGYTF
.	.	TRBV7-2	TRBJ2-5	TGTGCCAGCAGCTTTCGAGAGACCCAGTACTTC	CASSFRETQYF
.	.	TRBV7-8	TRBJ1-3	TGTGCCAGCAGCCCCGGTGGAGTCGGAAACACCATATATTTT	CASSPGGVGNTIYF
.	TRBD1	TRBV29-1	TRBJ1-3	TGCAGCGTTAGGTCGGGACAGGGGGCGAACACCATATATTTT	CSVRSGQGANTIYF
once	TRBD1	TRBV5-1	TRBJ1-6	TGCGCCAGCAGCTTGTCCTGGACAGGCGCGGTTTCACCCCTCCACTTT	CASSLSWTGAVSPLHF
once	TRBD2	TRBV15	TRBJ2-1	TGTGCCACCAGCAGAGGAGGGACTAGCGGGGTATACAATGAGCAGTTCTTC	CATSRGGTSGVYNEQFF
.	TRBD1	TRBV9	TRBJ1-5	TGTGCCAGCTCCGGGACAGGTCACCAGCCCCAGCATTTT	CASSGTGHQPQHF